This T cell receptor beta chain was sequenced during a study of T cells in Graves' hyperthyroidism and ophthalmopathy. RNA transcripts were the template for amplifying TCR beta CDR3 regions. Carried out on the TCR CDR3, a first-round RT-PCR used the HTBI primer set. MiXCR was run by TCRdb on the multiplex PCR reads, yielding one entry per CDR3 protein. This table holds some 700,000 distinct CDR3 sequences, 17% found once. This CDR3 has 13 amino acids. The V and J ends lost 3 bases and 6 bases respectively, with 9 bases between them. CDR1 MDHEN and CDR2 SYDVKM come from the germline V gene. This TCR derives from a man aged 50 to 59 with Graves' hyperthyroidism. The chain carries TRBV28 and TRBJ1-5; no reliable D call. The sample comprised blood. The CDR3 here is CASSFGTGQPQHF. DNA of the CDR3: TGTGCCAGCAGTTTCGGTACCGGTCAGCCCCAGCATTTT.